These T cell receptor beta chains were read from a single sample in a study of spatial heterogeneity in lung cancer. TCRdb fed the 5' RACE reads into MiXCR, producing one record per CDR3 protein. Among fewer than 55,000 distinct CDR3 sequences listed, roughly 8.1% were seen once. This specimen consisted of PBMCs, obtained at follow-up. The receptors stem from a female donor with early-stage non-small cell lung cancer. Each CDR3 is given with its conserved first and last residue. Each record gives: clone size, V gene, D gene, J gene, CDR3 DNA, CDR3 protein. D genes are given only for firm matches. Only part of the rows carry a size: once, few, many, or a class if the clone is expanded.

clone_size: many
v_call: TRBV5-1
d_call: .
j_call: TRBJ1-1
cdr3_nt: TGCGCCAGCAGCTTGGATCGGAGGAACACTGAAGCTTTCTTT
cdr3_aa: CASSLDRRNTEAFF

clone_size: few
v_call: TRBV5-1
d_call: TRBD2
j_call: TRBJ2-1
cdr3_nt: TGCGCCAGCAGCATAGGGACTAGCGGGGGCCACAATGAGCAGTTCTTC
cdr3_aa: CASSIGTSGGHNEQFF

clone_size: few
v_call: TRBV10-2
d_call: TRBD2
j_call: TRBJ2-1
cdr3_nt: TGCGCCAGCCGCGAAGGGACGGGGGGAATCTATGAGCAGTTCTTC
cdr3_aa: CASREGTGGIYEQFF

clone_size: .
v_call: TRBV18
d_call: .
j_call: TRBJ1-3
cdr3_nt: TGTGCCAGCTCACCCGGGGGTGACACCATATATTTT
cdr3_aa: CASSPGGDTIYF

clone_size: .
v_call: TRBV5-1
d_call: .
j_call: TRBJ2-5
cdr3_nt: TGCGCCAGCAGCGGAGAAGGGGTTGAGACCCAGTACTTC
cdr3_aa: CASSGEGVETQYF

clone_size: many
v_call: TRBV20-1
d_call: .
j_call: TRBJ2-7
cdr3_nt: TGCAGTGCTCCCCGACCTAGGGGAAGTGGCTCCTACGAGCAGTACTTC
cdr3_aa: CSAPRPRGSGSYEQYF

clone_size: .
v_call: TRBV5-1
d_call: .
j_call: TRBJ1-6
cdr3_nt: TGCGCCAGCAGCCCGGAAGGGCGATCACCCCTCCACTTT
cdr3_aa: CASSPEGRSPLHF

clone_size: many
v_call: TRBV9
d_call: .
j_call: TRBJ2-3
cdr3_nt: TGTGCCAGCAGCGTAGCCCATACAGATACGCAGTATTTT
cdr3_aa: CASSVAHTDTQYF

clone_size: many
v_call: TRBV5-1
d_call: .
j_call: TRBJ2-5
cdr3_nt: TGCGCCAGCTACGTGACGGGGAGTGCGAAAGAGACCCAGTACTTC
cdr3_aa: CASYVTGSAKETQYF

clone_size: .
v_call: TRBV16
d_call: TRBD1
j_call: TRBJ1-1
cdr3_nt: TGTGCCAGCAGCCAACCGGGACAGGGTTTAAACACTGAAGCTTTCTTT
cdr3_aa: CASSQPGQGLNTEAFF

clone_size: many
v_call: TRBV28
d_call: TRBD1
j_call: TRBJ1-2
cdr3_nt: TGTGCCAGCACCCCACCGGGACAGGGGCCCGGAGACACCTTC
cdr3_aa: CASTPPGQGPGDTF

clone_size: many
v_call: TRBV5-1
d_call: .
j_call: TRBJ2-7
cdr3_nt: TGCGCCAGCAGCTCCCTCCGAGGGGACTCCTACGAGCAGTACTTC
cdr3_aa: CASSSLRGDSYEQYF

clone_size: few
v_call: TRBV7-9
d_call: .
j_call: TRBJ2-3
cdr3_nt: TGTGCCAGCAACACCCAGCGGAACACAGATACGCAGTATTTT
cdr3_aa: CASNTQRNTDTQYF

clone_size: .
v_call: TRBV9
d_call: .
j_call: TRBJ1-5
cdr3_nt: TGTGCCAGCAGCGTAGGGTCAACTTTTGGTTATCAGCCCCAGCATTTT
cdr3_aa: CASSVGSTFGYQPQHF

clone_size: few
v_call: TRBV20-1
d_call: TRBD2
j_call: TRBJ2-3
cdr3_nt: TGCAGTGCTAGAGATTTTCGGGCGGGGGGAATGGATACGCAGTATTTT
cdr3_aa: CSARDFRAGGMDTQYF

clone_size: .
v_call: TRBV7-2
d_call: .
j_call: TRBJ2-2
cdr3_nt: TGTGCCAGCAGCCCCCTTACCGCGAACACCGGGGAGCTGTTTTTT
cdr3_aa: CASSPLTANTGELFF

clone_size: many
v_call: TRBV5-1
d_call: .
j_call: TRBJ1-1
cdr3_nt: TGCGCCAGCAGCCCAATTCCAGGACAGCTCCCGGAACATGATGAAGCTTTCTTT
cdr3_aa: CASSPIPGQLPEHDEAFF

clone_size: many
v_call: TRBV12-3/TRBV12-4
d_call: .
j_call: TRBJ2-3
cdr3_nt: TGTGCCAGCAGACGAGCTGCAGATACGCAGTATTTT
cdr3_aa: CASRRAADTQYF

clone_size: many
v_call: TRBV10-3
d_call: TRBD1
j_call: TRBJ2-6
cdr3_nt: TGTGCCATCGGGACAGGGGTACCTGGGGCCAACGTCCTGACTTTC
cdr3_aa: CAIGTGVPGANVLTF

clone_size: few
v_call: TRBV29-1
d_call: .
j_call: TRBJ1-3
cdr3_nt: TGCAGCGTCTACCTTGGAAACACCATATATTTT
cdr3_aa: CSVYLGNTIYF

clone_size: many
v_call: TRBV7-9
d_call: TRBD2
j_call: TRBJ2-3
cdr3_nt: TGTGCCAGCAGCTCCGAGACTAGCATATTTCTGGATACGCAGTATTTT
cdr3_aa: CASSSETSIFLDTQYF

clone_size: many
v_call: TRBV20-1
d_call: TRBD2
j_call: TRBJ2-6
cdr3_nt: TGCAGTGCTAGTCAGTGGGGCGGGGGCTCTGGGGCCAACGTCCTGACTTTC
cdr3_aa: CSASQWGGGSGANVLTF

clone_size: .
v_call: TRBV20-1
d_call: TRBD2
j_call: TRBJ2-5
cdr3_nt: TGCAGTGGTGAACTAGCGGGGACGGTTCAGACCCAGTACTTC
cdr3_aa: CSGELAGTVQTQYF

clone_size: many
v_call: TRBV12-3/TRBV12-4
d_call: .
j_call: TRBJ2-7
cdr3_nt: TGTGCCAGCAGTGCGGGACAGAACTCCTACGAGCAGTACTTC
cdr3_aa: CASSAGQNSYEQYF

clone_size: many
v_call: TRBV5-1
d_call: TRBD2
j_call: TRBJ2-3
cdr3_nt: TGCGCCAGCAGCAAGTCTGCGGGGGGGCGGGCAGATACGCAGTATTTT
cdr3_aa: CASSKSAGGRADTQYF

clone_size: few
v_call: TRBV4-1
d_call: .
j_call: TRBJ2-7
cdr3_nt: TGCGCCAGCAGCCCGGCCTGGGGAGCCTACGAGCAGTACTTC
cdr3_aa: CASSPAWGAYEQYF

clone_size: many
v_call: TRBV5-1
d_call: TRBD1
j_call: TRBJ1-6
cdr3_nt: TGCGCCAGCAGCTTGTCAGGGGGCGTGTTGATCTCCTATAATTCACCCCTCCACTTT
cdr3_aa: CASSLSGGVLISYNSPLHF

clone_size: few
v_call: TRBV29-1
d_call: TRBD1
j_call: TRBJ2-1
cdr3_nt: TGCAGCGTTGAGGGGACAGGGGGCCTTAATGAGCAGTTCTTC
cdr3_aa: CSVEGTGGLNEQFF